This entry lists 10 T cell receptor beta chains sequenced from one sample in a study of CD4+ T cells in melanoma. Clones were read by immunoSEQ multiplex PCR, and TCRdb kept only the in-frame ones, dropping some. The profile shows tens of thousands of clones, roughly 73% of them singletons. These receptors came from a human donor with melanoma.

This rearrangement joins TRBV14 to TRBJ1-1; D gene uncertain. The CDR3 runs 14 residues. Germline V lookup: CDR1 SGHDN, CDR2 FVKESK. V gave up 0 bases and J gave up 8 bases, with 13 bases separating them. The chain's CDR3 is CASSQDYRLHEAFF. The DNA for the CDR3 is TGTGCCAGCAGCCAAGATTATCGTTTACACGAAGCTTTCTTT.

The chain joins TRBV11-2 to TRBJ2-3; D call uncertain. The CDR3 sequence is 14 residues long. CDR1 is SGHAT and CDR2 is FQNNGV in the germline V gene. V lost 5 bases to trimming and J lost 2 bases, with 11 bases between them. This chain's CDR3 is CASSLGWDTDTQYF. DNA for the CDR3: TGTGCCAGCAGCCTTGGATGGGACACAGATACGCAGTATTTT.

The rearrangement uses TRBV2 and TRBJ2-5; TRBD2 matches 11 bases. CDR1 is SNHLY and CDR2 is FYNNEI in the germline V gene. The CDR3 runs to 15 residues. V dropped 6 bases and J dropped 4; count of bases not matched to a gene: 7. CDR3 sequence (DNA): TGTGCCAGCAGAAGTAGCGGGGGGGCAGGAGAGACCCAGTACTTC. Protein sequence: CASRSSGGAGETQYF.

This clone was found once. The chain recombines TRBV27 with TRBJ2-3; no firm D call. Germline CDR1 MNHEY, CDR2 SMNVEV (reference sequence). This CDR3 contains 13 residues. The ends were cut back, 3 bases at V and 9 bases at J, with 13 bases in the middle. The CDR3 spells CASSFMGKGTQYF. DNA for the CDR3: TGTGCCAGCAGTTTCATGGGGAAAGGCACGCAGTATTTT.

This chain connects TRBV4-1 to TRBJ1-1; D not resolved. This CDR3 has 11 residues. Looked up from germline, CDR1 is MGHRA and CDR2 is YSYEKL. With 4 bases removed from V and 8 bases from J, the gap between germline ends came to 8 bases. As DNA, the CDR3 is TGCGCCAGCAGCCGAGGGCAGGAAGCTTTCTTT. This translates into CASSRGQEAFF.

The V gene is TRBV2, the J gene TRBJ1-2; 8 bases align to TRBD1. With 4 bases clipped from V and 6 bases from J, the junction kept 7 bases outside the gene matches. Germline V gene data show CDR1 as SNHLY and CDR2 as FYNNEI. The CDR3 is made up of 14 amino acids. The CDR3 region is CASSGTGLLNGYTF. CDR3 coding DNA: TGTGCCAGCAGTGGGACAGGGCTGTTAAATGGCTACACCTTC.

The chain carries TRBV5-1 and TRBJ1-1; D ambiguous. Trimming took off 7 bases at V and 8 bases at J, with 12 bases between the two ends. The CDR3 runs to 11 residues. Germline V gene lookup returns CDR1 SGHRS and CDR2 YFSETQ. Written as DNA, the CDR3 is TGCGCCAGCGGAGAGACGGACGAAGCTTTCTTT. The encoded protein is CASGETDEAFF.

The V and J genes are TRBV29-1 and TRBJ2-1, with D unresolved. Trimming pared 4 bases from V and 11 bases from J, leaving 9 bases between. The CDR3 sequence is 10 residues long. Germline V CDR1 and CDR2: SQVTM, ANQGSEA. The CDR3 spells CSVVWVQQFF. In nucleotides, the CDR3 is TGCAGCGTTGTTTGGGTTCAGCAGTTCTTC.

The chain has TRBV29-1 and TRBJ1-4; maybe TRBD1 (6 bases). V shed 4 bases and J shed 0 bases, with 12 bases lying between them. This CDR3 is built from 15 residues. CDR1 and CDR2 (germline): SQVTM, ANQGSEA. The CDR3 sequence is CSVGGPSSTNEKLFF. DNA of the CDR3: TGCAGCGTTGGGGGGCCAAGTTCAACTAATGAAAAACTGTTTTTT.

This rearrangement joins TRBV5-1 to TRBJ1-1; D possibly corresponds to TRBD1 (6 bases). Germline values: CDR1 SGHRS, CDR2 YFSETQ. CDR3 length: 14 amino acids. Trimming took 6 bases from V and 8 from J, leaving 20 bases between them. The CDR3 loop reads CASTKEQGGPEAFF. The CDR3 nucleotides are TGCGCCAGCACTAAGGAACAGGGTGGGCCCGAAGCTTTCTTT.